The next 10 T cell receptor beta chains were all read from a single sample in a study of graft-versus-host responses after intestinal transplantation. These receptors have no known antigen. Repertoires were generated with immunoSEQ multiplex PCR, while TCRdb's copy carries only in-frame clones and drops some. The top ten hold 0.38% of the sample, which has 50,000 to 75,000 clones, 90% to 95% seen once. Sequencing used unstimulated CD4+ T cells sorted from spleen or lymph node cells, obtained before transplant. These receptors were taken from a human donor who was the organ donor for an intestinal transplant.

V is TRBV4-1 and J is TRBJ1-4; no definite D call. Trimming removed 1 base at V and 8 bases at J, with 8 bases between. Germline lookup yields CDR1 MGHRA and CDR2 YSYEKL. The CDR3 is 13 residues long. The DNA for the CDR3 is TGCGCCAGCAGCCAAGTAAAATCGGAAAAACTGTTTTTT. This sequence encodes CASSQVKSEKLFF.

The chain is built from TRBV18 and TRBJ1-2; 8 bases are a match to TRBD1. Germline CDR1 KGHSH, CDR2 LQKENI. CDR3 length: 17 residues. V lost 2 bases and J lost 4; bases outside the gene matches: 12. The CDR3 sequence: CASSPLDRGITGYGYTF. CDR3 nucleotide sequence: TGTGCCAGCTCACCATTAGACAGGGGAATTACGGGCTATGGCTACACCTTC.

The J gene is TRBJ1-6, the V gene TRBV6-1, with 7 nucleotides matching TRBD1. The V segment lost 2 bases and the J segment 7 bases; nucleotides outside the gene matches: 5. The CDR3 runs to 15 residues. CDR1 is MNHNS, CDR2 SASEGT, per germline. CDR3 region: CASSELQGFNSPLHF. The CDR3 DNA is TGTGCCAGCAGTGAACTACAGGGGTTCAATTCACCCCTCCACTTT.

V is TRBV6-5 and J is TRBJ2-3; D gene uncertain. The CDR3 extends over 13 amino acids. Trimming left V 2 bases short and J 0 bases short, with 3 bases between. Looked up from germline, CDR1 is MNHEY and CDR2 is SVGAGI. The CDR3 loop reads CASSYDSTDTQYF. The CDR3 DNA is TGTGCCAGCAGTTACGACAGCACAGATACGCAGTATTTT.

The V gene is TRBV5-1, the J gene TRBJ2-1; 11 positions agree with TRBD2. Losses at the gene ends were 2 bases for V and 9 bases for J; bases not matched to a gene: 13. This CDR3 is built from 17 residues. Per the germline V gene, CDR1 is SGHRS and CDR2 is YFSETQ. The CDR3 bases are TGCGCCAGCAGCTTCTTTGGTATACTAGCGGGGGAGAGTGAGCAGTTCTTC. Amino acids: CASSFFGILAGESEQFF. Complete variable domain (other parts from reference TRBV5-1 and TRBJ2-1): KAGVTQTPRYLIKTRGQQVTLSCSPISGHRSVSWYQQTPGQGLQFLFEYFSETQRNKGNFPGRFSGRQFSNSRSEMNVSTLELGDSALYLCASSFFGILAGESEQFFGPGTRLTVL.

The genes are TRBV7-9 and TRBJ1-6; weak D call: TRBD1 (6 bases). In germline, CDR1 is SEHNR, CDR2 FQNEAQ (reference sequence). V lost 5 bases to trimming and J lost 7 bases, with 12 bases between them. This CDR3 comprises 14 residues. CDR3 DNA sequence: TGTGCCAGCAGCATACAGGGCGGAAATTCACCCCTCCACTTT. Translated, it gives CASSIQGGNSPLHF.

J is TRBJ2-7 and V is TRBV6-5, with D unclear. Germline CDR1 and CDR2: MNHEY and SVGAGI. V was clipped by 7 bases and J by 2 bases, with 12 bases between them. This CDR3 has 13 residues. The CDR3 DNA is TGTGCCAGCATCCAAACATTCCCCTACGAGCAGTACTTC. This codes for CASIQTFPYEQYF.

The chain carries TRBV7-9 and TRBJ2-5, with TRBD1 matching over 10 bases. Germline loops: CDR1 SEHNR, CDR2 FQNEAQ (reference sequence). V trimming: 5 bases; J trimming: 4 bases; junction bases outside the gene matches: 10. The CDR3 covers 16 residues. In nucleotides, the CDR3 is TGTGCCAGCAGCCCCGATGGTGGGACAGGGGCAGAGACCCAGTACTTC. Protein sequence: CASSPDGGTGAETQYF.

The sample holds one count of this clone. The V call is TRBV27, the J call TRBJ2-5; no clear D gene. The germline V gene has CDR1 MNHEY and CDR2 SMNVEV (reference sequence). Trimming left V 4 bases short and J 0 bases short, with 9 bases between. The CDR3 has 14 amino acids. The CDR3 DNA reads TGTGCCAGCAGTTCCCAACAATACCAAGAGACCCAGTACTTC. It codes for CASSSQQYQETQYF.

V gene TRBV7-2 combines with J gene TRBJ2-3; perhaps TRBD2 as D (7 bases). This CDR3 region has 16 residues. Germline V CDR1 and CDR2: SGHTA, FQGNSA. Trimming stripped 0 bases from V and 5 bases from J, with 15 bases between. The CDR3 loop is CASSLARWGGKDTQYF. CDR3 in DNA: TGTGCCAGCAGCTTAGCGCGTTGGGGGGGCAAAGATACGCAGTATTTT. The whole variable domain, filled in from reference TRBV7-2 and TRBJ2-3, reads GAGVSQSPSNKVTEKGKDVELRCDPISGHTALYWYRQSLGQGLEFLIYFQGNSAPDKSGLPSDRFSAERTGGSVSTLTIQRTQQEDSAVYLCASSLARWGGKDTQYFGPGTRLTVL.